These T cell receptor beta chains were read from a single sample in a study of blood T cell repertoires in COVID-19. This table comes from immunoSEQ multiplex PCR, and its TCRdb copy is limited to in-frame clones, with some not included. Here the sample spans 310,000 or so clones, more than 70% being singletons. The sequencing input was peripheral blood. The receptors come from a woman in her fifties or sixties with acute or convalescent COVID-19. Each CDR3 is given with its conserved first and last residue. A D gene is named only where the DNA matches it firmly. Clone size is stated in some rows and not others, as once, few, many or a class when expanded.

size: .
J: TRBJ1-1
length: 12
V: TRBV30
D: .
CDR3: CAWARRNTEAFF
DNA: TGTGCCTGGGCTAGACGGAACACTGAAGCTTTCTTT

size: .
J: TRBJ2-3
length: 14
V: TRBV19
D: .
CDR3: CASSIGGRTGTQYF
DNA: TGTGCCAGTAGTATAGGAGGGAGAACTGGTACGCAGTATTTT

size: .
J: TRBJ1-1
length: 16
V: TRBV9
D: .
CDR3: CASSVMGGRLNTEAFF
DNA: TGTGCCAGCAGCGTAATGGGGGGGCGCCTGAACACTGAAGCTTTCTTT

size: once
J: TRBJ2-7
length: 12
V: TRBV5-6
D: .
CDR3: CASSPGAREQYF
DNA: TGTGCCAGCAGCCCCGGCGCGAGGGAGCAGTACTTC

size: .
J: TRBJ1-2
length: 12
V: TRBV15
D: .
CDR3: CATSRDNYGYTF
DNA: TGTGCCACCAGCAGAGACAATTATGGCTACACCTTC

size: once
J: TRBJ2-5
length: 16
V: TRBV7-9
D: .
CDR3: CASSFAGDFMRETQYF
DNA: TGTGCCAGCAGCTTCGCAGGGGATTTTATGAGGGAGACCCAGTACTTC

size: .
J: TRBJ1-2
length: 13
V: TRBV5-6
D: .
CDR3: CASSVTTGYRYTF
DNA: TGTGCCAGCAGCGTGACGACAGGTTACCGATACACCTTC

size: .
J: TRBJ1-6
length: 16
V: TRBV11-2
D: TRBD1
CDR3: CASSLEPGQGYSPLHF
DNA: TGTGCCAGCAGCTTAGAACCGGGACAGGGGTATTCACCCCTCCACTTT

size: once
J: TRBJ1-3
length: 16
V: TRBV7-2
D: TRBD1
CDR3: CASSRTGEFSGNTIYF
DNA: TGTGCCAGCAGCCGGACAGGGGAATTCTCTGGAAACACCATATATTTT

size: .
J: TRBJ2-2
length: 16
V: TRBV7-9
D: .
CDR3: CASSPGGPSNTGELFF
DNA: TGTGCCAGCAGCCCCGGGGGGCCATCGAACACCGGGGAGCTGTTTTTT

size: .
J: TRBJ1-3
length: 14
V: TRBV7-2
D: .
CDR3: CASSLEGVGNTIYF
DNA: TGTGCCAGCAGCTTAGAAGGGGTTGGAAACACCATATATTTT

size: once
J: TRBJ2-3
length: 15
V: TRBV9
D: .
CDR3: CASSVRQGGGDTQYF
DNA: TGTGCCAGCAGCGTACGTCAGGGGGGAGGAGATACGCAGTATTTT

size: .
J: TRBJ2-3
length: 16
V: TRBV14
D: TRBD2
CDR3: CASSAPGLAGGDTQYF
DNA: TGTGCCAGCAGCGCACCGGGACTAGCGGGTGGAGATACGCAGTATTTT

size: once
J: TRBJ2-5
length: 15
V: TRBV4-1
D: TRBD2
CDR3: CASSPLWEGQETQYF
DNA: TGCGCCAGCAGTCCCCTGTGGGAGGGCCAAGAGACCCAGTACTTC

size: once
J: TRBJ1-3
length: 14
V: TRBV2
D: .
CDR3: CASKERFSGNTIYF
DNA: TGTGCCAGCAAGGAGCGGTTCTCCGGAAACACCATATATTTT

size: .
J: TRBJ2-7
length: 14
V: TRBV7-9
D: .
CDR3: CASRDYGGKDEQYF
DNA: TGTGCCAGCAGGGACTATGGGGGGAAGGACGAGCAGTACTTC

size: few
J: TRBJ2-3
length: 17
V: TRBV5-4
D: TRBD2
CDR3: CASSSASGLADSDTQYF
DNA: TGTGCCAGCAGCTCTGCCTCGGGACTAGCGGACAGCGATACGCAGTATTTT

size: .
J: TRBJ1-1
length: 14
V: TRBV7-3
D: .
CDR3: CASSLTGADTEAFF
DNA: TGTGCCAGCAGCTTAACGGGGGCGGACACTGAAGCTTTCTTT

size: .
J: TRBJ1-4
length: 14
V: TRBV5-1
D: .
CDR3: CASSLRQMDEKLFF
DNA: TGCGCCAGCAGCTTGCGACAGATGGATGAAAAACTGTTTTTT

size: .
J: TRBJ2-5
length: 14
V: TRBV25-1
D: TRBD1
CDR3: CASSPRDSRETQYF
DNA: TGTGCCAGCAGTCCCCGGGACAGCAGAGAGACCCAGTACTTC

size: .
J: TRBJ2-2
length: 14
V: TRBV19
D: .
CDR3: CASSIGAFTGELFF
DNA: TGTGCCAGTAGTATAGGGGCCTTCACCGGGGAGCTGTTTTTT

size: .
J: TRBJ2-3
length: 16
V: TRBV18
D: TRBD2
CDR3: CASSGRLATTTDTQYF
DNA: TGTGCCAGCTCAGGACGACTAGCGACCACCACAGATACGCAGTATTTT

size: .
J: TRBJ2-3
length: 16
V: TRBV19
D: TRBD2
CDR3: CASRRAGGTSTDTQYF
DNA: TGTGCCAGTAGAAGGGCGGGAGGGACTAGCACAGATACGCAGTATTTT